The entry that follows covers one TCR beta chain sequence. The antigen is not known. This CDR3 is built from 13 residues. The V gene end was trimmed by 5 bases and the J gene end by 1 base; junction bases not matched to a gene: 2. Germline V gene data show CDR1 as SQVTM and CDR2 as ANQGSEA. TCRdb reprocessed the reads with MiXCR, giving one entry per CDR3 protein. The data show roughly 630,000 distinct CDR3 sequences, 20% to 30% seen once. This sample is drawn from a study of T cell repertoires in cytomegalovirus infection. Across the study: Both CMV infection and a matching HLA type were indicated by public TCR beta signatures. General study findings and limits: There were HLA-C-restricted CMV-specific TCR beta clonotypes dominating the ex vivo response. Carriage of CMV together with the relevant HLA was identifiable through cumulative public TCR beta family frequency.

The sample comprised CD8+ T cells from PBMCs. V and J are TRBV29-1 and TRBJ1-3; TRBD1 aligns across 7 bases. This TCR came from a human donor in good health (CMV status not recorded). Some clones in this sample may be carry-over from other donors' samples. DNA for the CDR3: TGCAGCGTTTCAGGGGGATCTGGAAACACCATATATTTT. Its protein is CSVSGGSGNTIYF.